This T cell receptor beta chain was captured in a study of regulatory T cells in long-lasting Graves disease. Germline CDR1 and CDR2: SGHTA and FQGTGA. The CDR3 extends over 14 amino acids. V lost 3 bases and J lost 6; bases outside the gene matches: 7. Time point of the sample: newly diagnosed GD, antithyroid drugs for less than 3 months. The TCR library was prepared using RNA isolated from PBMCs. To make TCR beta libraries, researchers used iRepertoire HTBI primers and Arm-PCR of CDR3 regions. MiXCR, applied by TCRdb to the multiplex PCR reads, yields one record per CDR3 protein. The sample consists of around 250,000 distinct CDR3 sequences, around 17% of them appearing once.

The sample in question was peripheral blood mononuclear cells (PBMCs), obtained at new diagnosis, from a patient treated with antithyroid drugs. The rearrangement links TRBV7-3 to TRBJ1-2, with 7 bases identical to TRBD1. This TCR was sampled from a female donor with Graves disease. This chain's CDR3 is CASSLDSQGHGYTF. CDR3 nucleotides: TGTGCCAGCAGCTTGGACTCACAGGGGCATGGCTACACCTTC.